Each of the 3 T cell receptor beta chains below was sequenced from the same sample in a study of blood T cell repertoires in COVID-19. The assay was immunoSEQ multiplex PCR, and TCRdb's table has in-frame clones only and misses some. The sample yields roughly 220,000 clones, approximately 90% seen once. The material sequenced was PBMCs or T cells enriched from blood (not recorded which). These receptors came from a woman in her 30s who had recovered from COVID-19.

The V gene is TRBV7-3, the J gene TRBJ2-3, with 10 bases that match TRBD2. Germline V CDR1 and CDR2: SGHTA, FQGTGA. The trim removed 0 bases at V and 1 base at J, leaving 7 bases unmatched. The CDR3 totals 18 residues. The CDR3 DNA follows: TGTGCCAGCAGCTTAACCGAGGTAGCGGGGGGTGGCACAGATACGCAGTATTTT. This codes for CASSLTEVAGGGTDTQYF.

CDR3 sequence (DNA): TGTGCCAGCAGCTTAGAAGTAGCCCGCGGTGAGCAGTTCTTC. This gives the protein CASSLEVARGEQFF. The V gene is TRBV11-2, the J gene TRBJ2-1, with D unresolved. V lost 0 bases to trimming and J lost 9 bases, with 12 bases between them. The CDR3 spans 14 residues. CDR1 and CDR2 (germline): SGHAT, FQNNGV.

V gene TRBV4-3 combines with J gene TRBJ1-5, with D perhaps matching TRBD1 (6 bases). V was clipped by 0 bases and J by 1 base, with 10 bases between them. This CDR3 spans 16 amino acids. Looked up from germline, CDR1 is LGHNA and CDR2 is YSLEER. CDR3 sequence: CASSQDRDTSNQPQHF. The CDR3 nucleotides are TGCGCCAGCAGCCAAGATCGGGACACGAGCAATCAGCCCCAGCATTTT.